This paragraph covers one TCR beta chain sequence. Its specificity is not known. The sample originates from a study of cytomegalovirus exposure and HLA in healthy donors. About the study: Within an early data release were about 85 million unique TCRs drawn from HLA-typed donors. Overall study findings and caveats: The authors confirmed in vitro that a few CMV-associated chains were specific for CMV antigens.

Germline-derived CDR1 and CDR2 are SQVTM and ANQGSEA. The ends lost 2 bases at V and 0 bases at J; junction bases unmatched: 6. The CDR3 sequence is 17 residues long. In the PCR, 60 Vbeta and 13 Jbeta primers were used. Here immunoSEQ multiplex PCR was the method, and the copy in TCRdb shows in-frame clones only, minus some. The table includes around 100,000 clones, approximately 70% detected once. The rearrangement uses TRBV29-1 and TRBJ2-1; 11 bases fit TRBD2. What was sequenced was PBMCs. The receptor's source is a man aged 25-45 years in good health and CMV-seronegative. The CDR3 sequence: CSVEPPGLADSYNEQFF. CDR3 DNA: TGCAGCGTTGAACCCCCGGGACTAGCGGACTCCTACAATGAGCAGTTCTTC.